This T cell receptor (beta chain) emerged from a study of human T cells and chemical hapten exposure. For the study at large: TCR yield per sample varied, mainly due to pooled library volumes. Whole-study results and caveats: Following DPC sensitization, TCRs present above 1 in 1000 frequency showed no change.

Regarding this clonotype: What it recognizes is unknown.

The study extracted total RNA from unfractionated whole blood. Individual cDNA molecules had unique molecular identifiers attached to them by the library. Methods used by the authors: Between about 20,000 and 750,000 TCRs appeared in each sample, and the median stood at roughly 100,000. TCRdb independently ran MiXCR on the 5' RACE reads; one entry per CDR3 protein. In this record, the V and J calls reflect TCRdb's handling and not the investigators' own analysis. The table has 150,000 or so distinct CDR3 sequences, around 4.1% seen once. Trimming at V came to 3 bases and at J to 6 bases, leaving 6 bases not matched to a gene. The CDR3 sequence is 14 residues long. Germline-derived CDR1 and CDR2 are MDHEN and SYDVKM.

This TCR derives from a female donor in good health. The chain is built from TRBV28 and TRBJ2-3; 7 bases line up with TRBD1. CDR3 amino acids: CASSLNRGVDTQYF. The DNA for the CDR3 is TGTGCCAGCAGTTTGAACAGGGGTGTCGATACGCAGTATTTT.